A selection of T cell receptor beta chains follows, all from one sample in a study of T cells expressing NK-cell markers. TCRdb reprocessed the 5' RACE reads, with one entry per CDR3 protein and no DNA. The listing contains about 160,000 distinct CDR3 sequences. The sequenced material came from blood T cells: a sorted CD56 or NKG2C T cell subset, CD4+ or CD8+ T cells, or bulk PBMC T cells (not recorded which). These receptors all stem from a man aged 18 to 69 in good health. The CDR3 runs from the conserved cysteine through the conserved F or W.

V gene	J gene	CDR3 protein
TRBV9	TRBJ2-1	CASSVFGAEKFF
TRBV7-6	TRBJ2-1	CASSTRGSTYNEQFF
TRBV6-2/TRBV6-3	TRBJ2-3	CASSHLAGTDTQYF
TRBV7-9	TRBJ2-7	CASSLFPANSYEQYF
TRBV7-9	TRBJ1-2	CASSSGQNYGYTF
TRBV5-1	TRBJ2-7	CASSLESGPYEQYF
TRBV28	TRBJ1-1	CASSLRRVGTEAFF
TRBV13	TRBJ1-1	CASTEGQTNTEAFF
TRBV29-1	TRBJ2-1	CSVREGSYNEQFF
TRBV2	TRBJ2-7	CASMALIGSSYEQYF
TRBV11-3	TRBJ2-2	CASSPRQGVDTGELFF
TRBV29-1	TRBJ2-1	CSVQGMDASFYNEQFF
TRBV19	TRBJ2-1	CASSIGTGGSYNEQFF
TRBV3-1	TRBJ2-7	CASSHRPIGEQYF
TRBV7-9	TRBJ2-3	CASSLILAGTSTDTQYF
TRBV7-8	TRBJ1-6	CASSLVVRQSSSYNSPLHF
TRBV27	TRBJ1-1	CASSLWANTEAFF
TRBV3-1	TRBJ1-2	CASSQVLHEANYGYTF
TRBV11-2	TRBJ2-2	CASSQITGAGELFF
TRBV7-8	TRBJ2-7	CASSFLLQRGAYEQYF
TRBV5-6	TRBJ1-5	CASSLQGGVNQPQHF
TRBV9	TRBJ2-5	CASSVGQGETQYF
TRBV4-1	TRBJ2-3	CASSQGVTSSTDTQYF
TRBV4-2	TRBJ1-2	CASSQGEGSGYTF
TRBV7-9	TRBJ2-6	CASSPVVTPGANVLTF
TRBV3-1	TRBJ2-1	CASSQHSDYNEQFF
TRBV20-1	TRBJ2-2	CSARDLSGGNTGELFF
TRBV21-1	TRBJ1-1	CASSKRVEAFF
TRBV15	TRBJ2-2	CATSRDRVTSLPGELFF
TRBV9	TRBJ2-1	CASSVVGWPPGAYNEQFF